This T cell receptor beta chain came from a study of shared clonotypes between healthy human individuals. Findings of the study overall: Researchers sampled only blood; tissue repertoires likely differ.

Naivety among CD8 cells was defined by CD45RO negativity and positive CCR7 selection, thereby excluding terminally differentiated effector memory CD45RA+ cells. Comment on this clone: The antigen remains undetermined.

Sequencing was performed with immunoSEQ multiplex PCR; in TCRdb, only in-frame clones are kept and a portion is missing. The sample contains 550,000 to 650,000 clones, roughly 95% of which appear only once. V shed 3 bases and J shed 5 bases, with 13 bases lying between them. Germline V gene sequence: CDR1 MGHRA, CDR2 YSYEKL. There are 15 residues in the CDR3. The sample comprised naive CD8+ T cells sorted from blood. The source of this sequence is a woman in her twenties or thirties in good health. The chain joins TRBV4-1 to TRBJ2-2; D call uncertain. The CDR3 bases are TGCGCCAGCAGCCAGTTTTTGGATAAGACCGGGGAGCTGTTTTTT. Residues: CASSQFLDKTGELFF.